These 2 T cell receptor beta chains were sequenced from one sample in a study of T-cell reconstitution after alpha-beta-depleted transplantation in children. A library of TCRbeta sequences, prepared with unique molecular identifiers, was generated. Each CDR3 protein gets one entry after TCRdb re-called the PCR reads with MiXCR. The sample lists around 700,000 distinct CDR3 sequences, about an eighth seen once, with approximately 0.8% in the top ten. The material was PBMCs, obtained before TCRalphabeta/CD19-depleted stem cell transplant. The source of these receptors is a girl aged 2 to 9 with congenital amegakaryocytic thrombocytopenia, due to receive a stem cell transplant.

The chain has TRBV29-1 and TRBJ1-1; 9 bases fit TRBD1. The CDR3 extends over 13 amino acids. In germline, CDR1 is SQVTM, CDR2 ANQGSEA. The trim removed 8 bases at V and 4 bases at J, leaving 8 bases unmatched. The CDR3 here is CSTRQGGATEAFF. For the CDR3, the DNA is TGCAGCACAAGACAGGGGGGTGCCACTGAAGCTTTCTTT.

This clonotype was found many times. The V and J genes are TRBV6-1 and TRBJ2-7, with D uncertain. Trimming removed 5 bases at V and 3 bases at J, with 26 bases between. From germline, CDR1 is MNHNS and CDR2 SASEGT. The length of the CDR3 is 18 residues. The CDR3 is CASSNAQPLFLTRYEQYF. CDR3 coding DNA: TGTGCCAGCAGTAACGCCCAACCCCTTTTCCTCACCCGCTACGAGCAGTACTTC.